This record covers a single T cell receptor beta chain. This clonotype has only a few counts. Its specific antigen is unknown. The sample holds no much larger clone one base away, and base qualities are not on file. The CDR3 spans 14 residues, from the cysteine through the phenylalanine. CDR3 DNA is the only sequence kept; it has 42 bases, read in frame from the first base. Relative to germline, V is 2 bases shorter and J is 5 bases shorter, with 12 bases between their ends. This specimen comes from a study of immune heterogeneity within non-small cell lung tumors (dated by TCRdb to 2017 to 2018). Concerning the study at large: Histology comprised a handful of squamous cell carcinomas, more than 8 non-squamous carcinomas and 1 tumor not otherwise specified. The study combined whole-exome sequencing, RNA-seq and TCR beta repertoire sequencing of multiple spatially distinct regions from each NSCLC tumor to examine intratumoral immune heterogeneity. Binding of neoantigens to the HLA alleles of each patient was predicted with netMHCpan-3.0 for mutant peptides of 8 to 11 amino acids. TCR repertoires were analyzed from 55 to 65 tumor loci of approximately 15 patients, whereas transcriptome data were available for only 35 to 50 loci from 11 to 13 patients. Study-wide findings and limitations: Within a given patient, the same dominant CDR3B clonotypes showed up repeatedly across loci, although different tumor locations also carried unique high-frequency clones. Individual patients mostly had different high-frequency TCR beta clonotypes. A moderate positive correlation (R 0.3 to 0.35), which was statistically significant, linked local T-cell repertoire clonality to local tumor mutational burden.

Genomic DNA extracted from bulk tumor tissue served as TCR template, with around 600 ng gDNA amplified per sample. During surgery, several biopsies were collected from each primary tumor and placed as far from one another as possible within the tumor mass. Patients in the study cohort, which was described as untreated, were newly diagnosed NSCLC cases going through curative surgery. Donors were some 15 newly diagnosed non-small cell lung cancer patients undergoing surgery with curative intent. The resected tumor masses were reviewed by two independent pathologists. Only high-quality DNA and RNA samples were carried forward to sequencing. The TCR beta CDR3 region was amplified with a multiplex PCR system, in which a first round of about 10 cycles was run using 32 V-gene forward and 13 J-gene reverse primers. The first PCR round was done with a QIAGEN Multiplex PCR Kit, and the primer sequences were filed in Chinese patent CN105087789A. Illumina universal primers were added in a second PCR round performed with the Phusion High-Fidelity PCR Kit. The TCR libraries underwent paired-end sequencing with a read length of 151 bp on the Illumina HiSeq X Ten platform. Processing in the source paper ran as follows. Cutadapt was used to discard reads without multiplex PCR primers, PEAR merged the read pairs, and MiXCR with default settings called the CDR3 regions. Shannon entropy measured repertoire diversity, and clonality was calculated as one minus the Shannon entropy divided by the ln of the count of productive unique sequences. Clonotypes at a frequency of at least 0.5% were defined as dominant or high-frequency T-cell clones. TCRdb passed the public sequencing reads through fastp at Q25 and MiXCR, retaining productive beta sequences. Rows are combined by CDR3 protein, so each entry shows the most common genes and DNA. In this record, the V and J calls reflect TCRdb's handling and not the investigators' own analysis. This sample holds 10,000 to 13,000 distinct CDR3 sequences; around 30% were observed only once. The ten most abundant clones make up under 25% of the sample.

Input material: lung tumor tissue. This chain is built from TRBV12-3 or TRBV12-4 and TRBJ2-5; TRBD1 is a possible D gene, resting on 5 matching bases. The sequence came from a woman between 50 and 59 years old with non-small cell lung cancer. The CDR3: CASSLSGAGETQYF. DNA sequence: TGTGCCAGCAGTTTAAGTGGGGCTGGGGAGACCCAGTACTTC.